This entry lists 29 T cell receptor beta chains sequenced from one sample in a study of blood T cell repertoires in COVID-19. Assay: immunoSEQ multiplex PCR; the TCRdb copy retains only in-frame clones and omits some. Seen here are about 59,000 clones, around three quarters observed once, and the top ten hold about 3.5%. The sample taken for sequencing was peripheral blood. All receptors derive from a man in his fifties or sixties with acute or convalescent COVID-19.

The V and J genes are TRBV27 and TRBJ1-5; 8 nucleotides match TRBD1. The CDR3 extends over 15 amino acids. Trimming removed 6 bases from V and 4 bases from J; junction bases left unmatched: 8. CDR1 MNHEY and CDR2 SMNVEV come from the germline V gene (reference sequence). The CDR3 coding sequence is TGTGCCAGCAGAGACGGACAGGGTATGAATCAGCCCCAGCATTTT. Translation gives CASRDGQGMNQPQHF.

The chain joins TRBV12-3 or TRBV12-4 to TRBJ2-7; D not certain. The CDR3 contains 11 residues. V was pared by 7 bases and J by 3 bases, with 7 bases between. The CDR3 nucleotides read TGTGCCAGCACCCCACACTACGAGCAGTACTTC. Translating gives CASTPHYEQYF.

This clone was seen only a few times. This rearrangement joins TRBV28 to TRBJ1-1; 9 bases match TRBD1. In germline, CDR1 is MDHEN, CDR2 SYDVKM. Unmatched junction bases numbered 4, after V lost 4 bases and J lost 4 bases. The CDR3 spans 14 residues. The CDR3, as DNA: TGTGCCAGCAGTTCACAGGGGGCGCCCACTGAAGCTTTCTTT. This encodes CASSSQGAPTEAFF.

This clone was counted a few times. The chain recombines TRBV19 with TRBJ1-2; 12 positions agree with TRBD1. CDR1 is LNHDA, CDR2 SQIVND, per germline (reference sequence). The CDR3 has 16 amino acids. V was pared by 3 bases and J by 7 bases, with 9 bases of the junction left unmatched. The CDR3 DNA sequence: TGTGCCAGTAGTATCCCCGGGACAGGGGGCGCTTTTGGCTACACCTTC. It codes for CASSIPGTGGAFGYTF.

V gene TRBV28 combines with J gene TRBJ2-7; weak D call: TRBD1 (6 bases). Germline-derived CDR1 and CDR2 are MDHEN and SYDVKM. The CDR3 loop spans 15 amino acids. V lost 6 bases and J 3 bases, leaving 18 bases between the germline ends. The CDR3 region is CASRMPGGDNYEQYF. CDR3 nucleotides: TGTGCCAGCAGGATGCCTGGGGGCGACAACTACGAGCAGTACTTC.

This chain links TRBV19 with TRBJ2-2; TRBD1 aligns across 7 bases. From germline, CDR1 is LNHDA and CDR2 SQIVND (reference sequence). With 3 bases clipped from V and 6 bases from J, the junction kept 10 bases outside the gene matches. The CDR3 covers 16 residues. The CDR3 sequence is CASSIRTGAGPGELFF. CDR3 nucleotide sequence: TGTGCCAGTAGTATTAGGACAGGTGCTGGACCCGGGGAGCTGTTTTTT.

The chain employs TRBV5-1 and TRBJ1-2, with 9 bases fitting TRBD1. V lost 4 bases to trimming and J lost 8 bases; unmatched junction nucleotides: 9. The CDR3 spans 14 residues. Germline assignment: CDR1 SGHRS and CDR2 YFSETQ. CDR3 sequence: CASSPMDRGGGYTF. In nucleotides, the CDR3 is TGCGCCAGCAGCCCTATGGACAGGGGAGGCGGCTACACCTTC.

The V and J genes are TRBV5-4 and TRBJ1-1, with D unresolved. This CDR3 comprises 13 residues. V was trimmed by 3 bases and J by 4 bases, leaving 10 bases between them. Germline assignment: CDR1 SGHNT and CDR2 YYREEE (reference sequence). The CDR3 nucleotides are TGTGCCAGCAGCTGGCGTGAGGGCACTGAAGCTTTCTTT. It translates to CASSWREGTEAFF.

The chain is built from TRBV24-1 and TRBJ1-4; 8 bases map to TRBD1. Per germline, CDR1 KGHDR and CDR2 SFDVKD. V lost 4 bases, J lost 7 bases, and 7 bases stayed unmatched. The CDR3 covers 15 residues. CDR3 sequence (DNA): TGTGCCACCAGTGACGCGCAGGGGGCGGGTGAAAAACTGTTTTTT. It is translated as CATSDAQGAGEKLFF.

The chain uses TRBV3-1 (or the pseudogene TRBV3-2) and TRBJ1-5, with D perhaps matching TRBD1 (5 bases). The CDR3 loop spans 17 amino acids. Germline V gene sequence: CDR1 LGHDT, CDR2 YNNKEL (reference sequence). V lost 0 bases and J lost 0, with 12 bases in between. CDR3 in DNA: TGTGCCAGCAGCCAAGATTCCAGGGTAAGTAGCAATCAGCCCCAGCATTTT. Translated, it gives CASSQDSRVSSNQPQHF.

This chain joins TRBV6-5 and TRBJ1-2; D not certain. The CDR3 is 14 amino acids. Germline V gene data show CDR1 as MNHEY and CDR2 as SVGAGI. Deletions cut 0 bases from V and 4 bases from J, with 9 bases between. This CDR3 reads CASSYSAASYGYTF. As DNA, the CDR3 is TGTGCCAGCAGTTACTCAGCGGCCTCCTATGGCTACACCTTC.

This clone showed up just a few times. The V gene is TRBV5-1, the J gene TRBJ2-2; D perhaps matches TRBD1 (6 bases). Germline V gene lookup returns CDR1 SGHRS and CDR2 YFSETQ. The CDR3 consists of 15 residues. V was cut by 1 base and J by 7 bases, with 14 bases left in between. CDR3 DNA: TGCGCCAGCAGCTTGTGGTCAGGGGCAGACGGGGAGCTGTTTTTT. It translates to CASSLWSGADGELFF.

The V gene is TRBV4-1, the J gene TRBJ1-1, with 9 bases fitting TRBD1. Germline V gene sequence: CDR1 MGHRA, CDR2 YSYEKL. The CDR3 runs 15 residues. V was clipped by 6 bases and J by 6 bases; unmatched bases: 11. This CDR3 is CASRTPGTGLPEAFF. CDR3 DNA sequence: TGCGCCAGCAGGACCCCCGGGACAGGGCTTCCTGAAGCTTTCTTT.

The chain's CDR3 is CASSEGEGAGAGETQYF. The CDR3 region has the DNA TGTGCCAGCAGTGAGGGGGAAGGAGCGGGAGCCGGGGAGACCCAGTACTTC. The chain recombines TRBV25-1 with TRBJ2-5; 8 bases agree with TRBD2. V gave up 3 bases and J gave up 5 bases; unmatched junction bases: 14. Germline V gene data show CDR1 as MGHDK and CDR2 as SYGVNS. CDR3 length: 17 amino acids. Full variable domain (missing parts from reference TRBV25-1 and TRBJ2-5): EADIYQTPRYLVIGTGKKITLECSQTMGHDKMYWYQQDPGMELHLIHYSYGVNSTEKGDLSSESTVSRIRTEHFPLTLESARPSHTSQYLCASSEGEGAGAGETQYFGPGTRLLVL.

J is TRBJ1-6 and V is TRBV5-5, with D possibly TRBD1 on 5 matching bases. Germline-derived CDR1 and CDR2 are SGHKS and YYEKEE (reference sequence). V lost 6 bases, J lost 7 bases, and 14 bases lay in between. The CDR3 sequence is 14 residues long. For the CDR3, the DNA is TGTGCCAGCACCAGGGATTTTGAAAATTCACCCCTCCACTTT. This encodes CASTRDFENSPLHF.

The chain carries TRBV7-8 and TRBJ1-5, with unresolved D. The length of the CDR3 is 14 residues. Trimming removed 3 bases from V and 1 base from J, with 7 bases in between. Per the germline V gene, CDR1 is SGHVS and CDR2 is FQNEAQ. The CDR3 nucleotides read TGTGCCAGCAGCTTGCGGGAAAGCAATCAGCCCCAGCATTTT. Translating it yields CASSLRESNQPQHF.

The chain joins TRBV5-1 to TRBJ2-2; D gene unclear. Germline CDR1 SGHRS, CDR2 YFSETQ. V lost 4 bases and J 3 bases, leaving 10 bases between the germline ends. The CDR3 consists of 14 residues. The CDR3 coding sequence is TGCGCCAGCAGCCCTAGACCAGACACCGGGGAGCTGTTTTTT. Protein product: CASSPRPDTGELFF. Together with reference TRBV5-1 and TRBJ2-2, the CDR3 gives the full variable domain: KAGVTQTPRYLIKTRGQQVTLSCSPISGHRSVSWYQQTPGQGLQFLFEYFSETQRNKGNFPGRFSGRQFSNSRSEMNVSTLELGDSALYLCASSPRPDTGELFFGEGSRLTVL.

The J gene is TRBJ2-1, the V gene TRBV11-3; TRBD1 agrees at 10 bases. Germline V gene data show CDR1 as SGHNT and CDR2 as YENEEA. With V trimmed by 0 bases and J by 2 bases, 7 bases remained unmatched. The CDR3 has 18 residues. The CDR3 is CASSLDLPGQGAYNEQFF. CDR3 DNA: TGTGCCAGCAGCTTAGATTTACCAGGACAGGGGGCCTACAATGAGCAGTTCTTC.

The J gene is TRBJ1-2, the V gene TRBV28; 9 positions agree with TRBD1. Germline CDR1 MDHEN, CDR2 SYDVKM. Trimming cost V 9 bases and J 7 bases; bases outside gene matches: 12. The CDR3 is 14 residues long. CDR3 protein: CASYRLGQGGGYTF. The CDR3 coding sequence is TGTGCCAGTTACCGCCTGGGACAGGGCGGTGGCTACACCTTC.

J is TRBJ1-1 and V is TRBV18; D gene unclear. The V end was cut by 4 bases, the J end by 1 base, with 13 bases between. The CDR3 length is 15 residues. Germline loops: CDR1 KGHSH, CDR2 LQKENI. DNA of the CDR3: TGTGCCAGCTCACAGGGAGCAGGAGGGAACACTGAAGCTTTCTTT. It yields the protein CASSQGAGGNTEAFF.

This clone appeared once. The V and J genes are TRBV19 and TRBJ2-2; perhaps TRBD2 as D (5 bases). The CDR3 loop spans 15 amino acids. V lost 2 bases and J 5 bases, leaving 12 bases between the germline ends. The germline gives CDR1 LNHDA, CDR2 SQIVND (reference sequence). The CDR3 nucleotides are TGTGCCAGTAGTATAAGCGGACTCCCAACCGGGGAGCTGTTTTTT. It encodes CASSISGLPTGELFF. Full variable domain (rest looked up from reference TRBV19 and TRBJ2-2): DGGITQSPKYLFRKEGQNVTLSCEQNLNHDAMYWYRQDPGQGLRLIYYSQIVNDFQKGDIAEGYSVSREKKESFPLTVTSAQKNPTAFYLCASSISGLPTGELFFGEGSRLTVL.

The chain couples TRBV4-1 to TRBJ2-5; 10 nucleotides align to TRBD1. Germline V gene sequence: CDR1 MGHRA, CDR2 YSYEKL. There are 14 residues in the CDR3. Trimming took 2 bases from V and 10 from J; bases not matched to a gene: 7. The CDR3 DNA reads as TGCGCCAGCAGCCAACTAGGGGGGACAGGGGTCCAGTACTTC. Amino acid sequence: CASSQLGGTGVQYF.

The chain links TRBV19 to TRBJ2-3, with D perhaps TRBD2 (6 bases). CDR1 is LNHDA and CDR2 is SQIVND in the germline V gene (reference sequence). Trimming removed 5 bases at V and 2 bases at J, with 11 bases between. The CDR3 is made up of 14 amino acids. CDR3 residues: CASSRDFDTDTQYF. The DNA for the CDR3 is TGTGCCAGTAGTCGGGACTTTGACACAGATACGCAGTATTTT.

This chain links TRBV4-1 with TRBJ2-7, with 7 positions matching TRBD1. Per germline, CDR1 MGHRA and CDR2 YSYEKL. This CDR3 spans 17 amino acids. The J segment lost 4 bases and the V segment lost 1 base, leaving 13 bases of the junction unmatched. This CDR3 is CASSQGTPGTALYEQYF. CDR3 nucleotide sequence: TGCGCCAGCAGCCAAGGCACCCCCGGGACAGCATTATACGAGCAGTACTTC.

This chain links TRBV23-1 with TRBJ2-7, with TRBD1 as a possible D gene (5 bases). TRBV23-1 is recorded as an ORF, its role being uncertain. V was cut by 0 bases and J by 4 bases, with 19 bases left in between. This CDR3 comprises 17 residues. CDR3 nucleotides: TGCGCCAGCAGTCAATCGTTGAACCAGCCAGGGCGGTACGAGCAGTACTTC. Protein product: CASSQSLNQPGRYEQYF.

The J gene is TRBJ1-1, the V gene TRBV2; D possibly corresponds to TRBD1 (6 bases). Trimming removed 6 bases from V and 2 bases from J, with 16 bases in between. Germline CDR1 is SNHLY and CDR2 is FYNNEI. This CDR3 is built from 15 residues. The CDR3 sequence: CASRYSSGANTEAFF. The CDR3 nucleotides are TGTGCCAGCAGGTACTCGTCAGGGGCTAACACTGAAGCTTTCTTT.

The rearrangement links TRBV2 to TRBJ2-4; D possibly corresponds to TRBD2 (7 bases). V gave up 3 bases and J gave up 3 bases, with 12 bases separating them. The V gene's germline CDR1 is SNHLY and CDR2 FYNNEI. This CDR3 is 15 amino acids long. CDR3 loop: CASSEGASGKNIQYF. The CDR3 DNA sequence: TGTGCCAGCAGTGAGGGGGCTAGCGGCAAAAACATTCAGTACTTC.

The V and J genes are TRBV28 and TRBJ1-1, with TRBD1 as a possible D gene (6 bases). Between the trimmed V and J ends, which lost 11 bases and 3 bases, there was a span of 16 bases. Germline CDR1 and CDR2: MDHEN and SYDVKM. The CDR3 has 13 amino acids. The CDR3 loop is CALRQGPYTEAFF. CDR3 in DNA: TGTGCCCTGAGGCAGGGGCCTTACACTGAAGCTTTCTTT.

The chain carries TRBV10-1 and TRBJ2-3; D gene unclear. CDR1 WNHNN and CDR2 SYGVQD come from the germline V gene (reference sequence). V lost 0 bases, J lost 6 bases, and 7 bases lay in between. The CDR3 is made up of 13 amino acids. CDR3 coding DNA: TGCGCCAGCAGTGAGTCGCCTCAGGATACGCAGTATTTT. Its translation: CASSESPQDTQYF.